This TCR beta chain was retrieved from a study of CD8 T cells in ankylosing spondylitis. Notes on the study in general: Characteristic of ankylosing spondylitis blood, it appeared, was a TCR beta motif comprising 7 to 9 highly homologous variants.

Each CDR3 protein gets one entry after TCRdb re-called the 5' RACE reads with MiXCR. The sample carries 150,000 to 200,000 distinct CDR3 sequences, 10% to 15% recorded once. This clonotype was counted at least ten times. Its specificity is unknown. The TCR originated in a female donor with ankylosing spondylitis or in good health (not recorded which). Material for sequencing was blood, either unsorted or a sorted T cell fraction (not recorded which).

The CDR3, as DNA: TGTGCCAGCAGCTTACTAGCTACATTCAATGAGCAGTTCTTC. It specifies CASSLLATFNEQFF. V is TRBV7-2 and J is TRBJ2-1; D is perhaps TRBD2 (5 bases). Germline assignment: CDR1 SGHTA and CDR2 FQGNSA. V lost 2 bases to trimming and J lost 6 bases, with 11 bases between them. The CDR3 is 14 amino acids. Variable domain in full (rest from reference TRBV7-2 and TRBJ2-1): GAGVSQSPSNKVTEKGKDVELRCDPISGHTALYWYRQSLGQGLEFLIYFQGNSAPDKSGLPSDRFSAERTGGSVSTLTIQRTQQEDSAVYLCASSLLATFNEQFFGPGTRLTVL.